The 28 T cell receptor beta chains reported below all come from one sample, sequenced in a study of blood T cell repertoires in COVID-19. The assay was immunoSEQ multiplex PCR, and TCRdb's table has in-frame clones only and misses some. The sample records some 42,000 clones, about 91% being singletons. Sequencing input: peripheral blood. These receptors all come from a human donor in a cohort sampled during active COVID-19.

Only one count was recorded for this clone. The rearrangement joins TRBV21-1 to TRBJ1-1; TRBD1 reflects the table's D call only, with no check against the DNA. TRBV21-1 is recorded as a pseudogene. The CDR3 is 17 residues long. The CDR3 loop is CASSKGGQGLKNTEAFF. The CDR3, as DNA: TGTGCCAGCAGCAAAGGGGGACAGGGCTTGAAGAACACTGAAGCTTTCTTT.

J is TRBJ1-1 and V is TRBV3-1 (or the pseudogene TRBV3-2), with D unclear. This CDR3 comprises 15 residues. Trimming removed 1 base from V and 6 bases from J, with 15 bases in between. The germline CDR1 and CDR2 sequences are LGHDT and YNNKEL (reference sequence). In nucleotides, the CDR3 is TGTGCCAGCAGCCAAGGGTTACACAGCGGGGCTGAAGCTTTCTTT. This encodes CASSQGLHSGAEAFF.

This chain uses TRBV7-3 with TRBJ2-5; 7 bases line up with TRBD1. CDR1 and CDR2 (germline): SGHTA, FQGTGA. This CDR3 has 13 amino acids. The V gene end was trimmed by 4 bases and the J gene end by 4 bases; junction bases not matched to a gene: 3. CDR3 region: CASSSNRGETQYF. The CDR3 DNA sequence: TGTGCCAGCAGCTCGAACAGGGGAGAGACCCAGTACTTC.

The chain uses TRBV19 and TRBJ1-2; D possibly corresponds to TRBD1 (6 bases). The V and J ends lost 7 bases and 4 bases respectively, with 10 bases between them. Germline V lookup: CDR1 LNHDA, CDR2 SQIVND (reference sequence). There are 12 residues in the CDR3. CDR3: CASTQGSYGYTF. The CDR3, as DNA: TGTGCCAGTACCCAGGGGTCCTATGGCTACACCTTC.

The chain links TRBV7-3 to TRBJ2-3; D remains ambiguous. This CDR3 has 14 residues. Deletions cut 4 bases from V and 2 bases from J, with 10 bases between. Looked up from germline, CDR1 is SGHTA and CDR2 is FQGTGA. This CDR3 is CASSSGSYTDTQYF. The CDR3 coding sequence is TGTGCCAGCAGCTCCGGGTCCTACACAGATACGCAGTATTTT.

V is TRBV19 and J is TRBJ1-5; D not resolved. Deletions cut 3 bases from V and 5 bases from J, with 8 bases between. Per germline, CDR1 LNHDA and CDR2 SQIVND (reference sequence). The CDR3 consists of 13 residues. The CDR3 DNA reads TGTGCCAGTAGTATTGGCTTCGATCAGCCCCAGCATTTT. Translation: CASSIGFDQPQHF.

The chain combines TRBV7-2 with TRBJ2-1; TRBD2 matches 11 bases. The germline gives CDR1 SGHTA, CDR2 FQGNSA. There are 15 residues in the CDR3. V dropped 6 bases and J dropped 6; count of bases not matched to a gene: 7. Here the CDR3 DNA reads TGTGCCAGCAGACCAACTAGCGGGAGAGGCAATGAGCAGTTCTTC. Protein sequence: CASRPTSGRGNEQFF.

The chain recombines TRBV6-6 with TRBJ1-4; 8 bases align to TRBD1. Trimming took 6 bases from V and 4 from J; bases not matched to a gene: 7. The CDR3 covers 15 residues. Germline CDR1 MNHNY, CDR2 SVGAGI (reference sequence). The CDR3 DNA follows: TGTGCCAGCAGATATAGACAGGGGATTAATGAAAAACTGTTTTTT. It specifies CASRYRQGINEKLFF.

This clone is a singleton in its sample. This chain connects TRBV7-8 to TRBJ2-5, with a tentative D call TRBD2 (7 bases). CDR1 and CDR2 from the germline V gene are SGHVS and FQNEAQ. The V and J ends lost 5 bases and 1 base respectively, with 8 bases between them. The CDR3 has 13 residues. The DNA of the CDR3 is TGTGCCAGCAGCCGGGGGGCCCAAGAGACCCAGTACTTC. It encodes CASSRGAQETQYF.

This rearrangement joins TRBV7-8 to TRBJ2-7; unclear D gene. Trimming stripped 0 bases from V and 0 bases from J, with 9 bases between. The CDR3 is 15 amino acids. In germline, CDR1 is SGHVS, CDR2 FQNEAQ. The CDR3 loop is CASSLARQYSYEQYF. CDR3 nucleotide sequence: TGTGCCAGCAGCTTAGCTCGACAATACTCCTACGAGCAGTACTTC.

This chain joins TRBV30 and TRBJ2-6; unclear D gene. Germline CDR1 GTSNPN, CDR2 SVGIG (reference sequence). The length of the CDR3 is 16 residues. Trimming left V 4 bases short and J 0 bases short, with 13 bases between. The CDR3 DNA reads TGTGCCTGGACCAAACAAGAGGTCTCTGGGGCCAACGTCCTGACTTTC. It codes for CAWTKQEVSGANVLTF.

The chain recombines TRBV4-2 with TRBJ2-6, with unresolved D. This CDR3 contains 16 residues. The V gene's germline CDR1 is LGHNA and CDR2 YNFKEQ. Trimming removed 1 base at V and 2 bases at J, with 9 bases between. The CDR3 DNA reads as TGTGCCAGCAGCCAAGGATCTGAGGCTGGGGCCAACGTCCTGACTTTC. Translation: CASSQGSEAGANVLTF.

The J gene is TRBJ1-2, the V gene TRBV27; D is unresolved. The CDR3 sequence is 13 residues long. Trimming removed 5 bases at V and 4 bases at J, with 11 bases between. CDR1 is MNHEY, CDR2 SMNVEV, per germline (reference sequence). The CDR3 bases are TGTGCCAGCAGTCCCCGGGGTACCTATGGCTACACCTTC. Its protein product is CASSPRGTYGYTF.

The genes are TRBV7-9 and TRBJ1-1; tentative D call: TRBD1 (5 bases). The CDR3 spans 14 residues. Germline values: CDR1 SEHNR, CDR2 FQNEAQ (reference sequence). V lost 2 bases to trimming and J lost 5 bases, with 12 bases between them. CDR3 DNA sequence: TGTGCCAGCAGCTTACAGGGATACAATACTGAAGCTTTCTTT. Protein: CASSLQGYNTEAFF.

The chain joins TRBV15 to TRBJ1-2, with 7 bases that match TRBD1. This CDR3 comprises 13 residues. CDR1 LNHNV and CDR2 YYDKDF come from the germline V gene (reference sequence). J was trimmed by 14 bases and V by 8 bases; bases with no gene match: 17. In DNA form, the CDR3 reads TGTGCCACCTCAATAGGGACAGAGGGCCTGGAAACCTTC. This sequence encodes CATSIGTEGLETF.

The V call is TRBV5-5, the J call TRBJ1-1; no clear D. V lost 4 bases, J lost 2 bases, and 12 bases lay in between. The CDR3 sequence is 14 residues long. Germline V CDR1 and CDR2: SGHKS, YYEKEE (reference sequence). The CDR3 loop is CASSPDSINTEAFF. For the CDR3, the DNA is TGTGCCAGCAGCCCGGACTCGATTAACACTGAAGCTTTCTTT.

CDR3 residues: CASSLTGLTNSYTQYF. In DNA form, the CDR3 reads TGTGCCAGCAGCTTAACGGGACTAACCAATTCTTATACGCAGTATTTT. The V call is TRBV7-9, the J call TRBJ2-3, with 7 bases identical to TRBD2. V dropped 2 bases and J dropped 7; count of bases not matched to a gene: 12. Germline-derived CDR1 and CDR2 are SEHNR and FQNEAQ (reference sequence). The CDR3 covers 16 residues.

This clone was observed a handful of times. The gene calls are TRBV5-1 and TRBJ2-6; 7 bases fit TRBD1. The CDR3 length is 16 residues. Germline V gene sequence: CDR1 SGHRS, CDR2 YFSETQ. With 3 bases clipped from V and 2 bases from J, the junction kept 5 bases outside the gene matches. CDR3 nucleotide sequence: TGCGCCAGCAGCTCGGAAGGGGGCGCTGGGGCCAACGTCCTGACTTTC. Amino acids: CASSSEGGAGANVLTF.

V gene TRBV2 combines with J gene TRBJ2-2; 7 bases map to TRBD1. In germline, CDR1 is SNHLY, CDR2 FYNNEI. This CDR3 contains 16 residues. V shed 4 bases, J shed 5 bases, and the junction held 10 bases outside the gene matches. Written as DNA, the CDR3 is TGTGCCAGCAGTGGAGGGAGCTACAGGGGAACCGGGGAGCTGTTTTTT. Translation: CASSGGSYRGTGELFF.

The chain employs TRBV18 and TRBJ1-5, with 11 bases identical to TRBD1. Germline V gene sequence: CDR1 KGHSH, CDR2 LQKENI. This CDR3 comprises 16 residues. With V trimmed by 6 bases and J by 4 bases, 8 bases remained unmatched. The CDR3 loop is CASSSEGQGVNQPQHF. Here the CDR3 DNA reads TGTGCCAGCTCGTCCGAGGGACAGGGGGTAAATCAGCCCCAGCATTTT.

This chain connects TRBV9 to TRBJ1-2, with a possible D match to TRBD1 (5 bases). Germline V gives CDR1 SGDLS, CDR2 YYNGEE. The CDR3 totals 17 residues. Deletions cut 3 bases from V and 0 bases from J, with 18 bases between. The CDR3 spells CASSAQGALHPNYGYTF. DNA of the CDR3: TGTGCCAGCAGCGCACAAGGGGCCCTTCATCCTAACTATGGCTACACCTTC.

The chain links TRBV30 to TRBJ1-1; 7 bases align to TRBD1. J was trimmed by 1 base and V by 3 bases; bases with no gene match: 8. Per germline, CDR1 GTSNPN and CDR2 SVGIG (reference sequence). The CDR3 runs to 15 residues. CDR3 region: CAWSLKGAGNTEAFF. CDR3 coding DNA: TGTGCCTGGAGCCTTAAGGGGGCCGGGAACACTGAAGCTTTCTTT.

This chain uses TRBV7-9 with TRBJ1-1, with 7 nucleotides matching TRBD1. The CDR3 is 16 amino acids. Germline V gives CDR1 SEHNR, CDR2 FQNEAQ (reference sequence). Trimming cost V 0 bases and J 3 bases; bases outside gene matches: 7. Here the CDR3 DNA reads TGTGCCAGCAGCTTAGCCCCCGGGACAGCCTACACTGAAGCTTTCTTT. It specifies CASSLAPGTAYTEAFF.

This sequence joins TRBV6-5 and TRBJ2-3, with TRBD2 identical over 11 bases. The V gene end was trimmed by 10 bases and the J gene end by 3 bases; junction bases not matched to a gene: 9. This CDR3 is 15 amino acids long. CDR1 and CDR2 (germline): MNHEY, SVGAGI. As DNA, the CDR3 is TGTGCCATTGGTAGCGGGGGGGCAAGGACAGATACGCAGTATTTT. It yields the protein CAIGSGGARTDTQYF.

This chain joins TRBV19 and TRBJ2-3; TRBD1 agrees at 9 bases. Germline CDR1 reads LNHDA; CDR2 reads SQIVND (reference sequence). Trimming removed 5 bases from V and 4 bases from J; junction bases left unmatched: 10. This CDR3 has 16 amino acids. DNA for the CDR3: TGTGCCAGTAGTCCCCGGGACAGGGTCCCCCCAGATACGCAGTATTTT. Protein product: CASSPRDRVPPDTQYF. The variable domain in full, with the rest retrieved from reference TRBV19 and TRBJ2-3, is DGGITQSPKYLFRKEGQNVTLSCEQNLNHDAMYWYRQDPGQGLRLIYYSQIVNDFQKGDIAEGYSVSREKKESFPLTVTSAQKNPTAFYLCASSPRDRVPPDTQYFGPGTRLTVL.

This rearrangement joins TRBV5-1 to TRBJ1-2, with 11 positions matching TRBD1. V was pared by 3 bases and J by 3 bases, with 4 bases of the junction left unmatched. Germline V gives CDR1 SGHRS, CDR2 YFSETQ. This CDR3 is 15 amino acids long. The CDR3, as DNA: TGCGCCAGCAGCTCCGGACAGGGGGCAGACTATGGCTACACCTTC. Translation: CASSSGQGADYGYTF.

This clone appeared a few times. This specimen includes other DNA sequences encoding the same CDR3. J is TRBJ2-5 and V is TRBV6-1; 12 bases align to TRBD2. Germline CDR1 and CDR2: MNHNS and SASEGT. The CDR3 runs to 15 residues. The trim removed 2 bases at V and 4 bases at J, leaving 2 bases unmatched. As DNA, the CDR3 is TGTGCCAGCAGTGAACTAGCGGGAGGGCCAGAGACCCAGTACTTC. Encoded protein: CASSELAGGPETQYF.

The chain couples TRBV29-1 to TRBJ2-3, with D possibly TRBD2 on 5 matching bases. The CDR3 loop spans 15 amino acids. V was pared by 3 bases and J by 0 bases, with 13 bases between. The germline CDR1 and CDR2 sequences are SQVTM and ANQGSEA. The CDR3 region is CSVEAPRGSTDTQYF. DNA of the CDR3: TGCAGCGTTGAGGCGCCCCGCGGGAGCACAGATACGCAGTATTTT.